What follows are 12 T cell receptor beta chains derived from one specimen sequenced in a study of a mutant IDH1 vaccine in newly diagnosed glioma. Indicated time point: week 5, during vaccination. Every vaccination contained 300 ug of the mutant IDH1 20-mer peptide and was paired with topical imiquimod. Assay: immunoSEQ multiplex PCR; the TCRdb copy retains only in-frame clones and omits some. The sample contains 40,000 to 60,000 clones, approximately 78% of which appear only once. No antigen has been identified for these receptors. Sequences were derived from PBMCs, sampled from a glioma patient whose treatment included an IDH1 peptide vaccine. These receptors all stem from a middle-aged woman with glioma.

This clone was counted a few times. CDR3 in DNA: TGTGCCAGCAGCCCCTCACTAGGGGACACTAACGAAGCTTTCTTT. This codes for CASSPSLGDTNEAFF. This chain connects TRBV5-4 to TRBJ1-1, with TRBD1 as a possible D gene (6 bases). The CDR3 sequence is 15 residues long. Germline CDR1 reads SGHNT; CDR2 reads YYREEE (reference sequence). Trimming took 4 bases from V and 8 from J, leaving 21 bases between them.

The J gene is TRBJ1-1, the V gene TRBV7-2; 8 bases align to TRBD1. CDR1 and CDR2 from the germline V gene are SGHTA and FQGNSA. The CDR3 length is 18 residues. The trim removed 2 bases at V and 0 bases at J, leaving 11 bases unmatched. The CDR3 bases are TGTGCCAGCAGCTTATCTCCTCCGGGACAGGTCATGAACACTGAAGCTTTCTTT. Encoded protein: CASSLSPPGQVMNTEAFF.

This rearrangement joins TRBV6-6 to TRBJ2-1; TRBD1 aligns across 10 bases. The CDR3 spans 15 residues. V lost 5 bases, J lost 5 bases, and 6 bases stayed unmatched. Germline V CDR1 and CDR2: MNHNY, SVGAGI (reference sequence). The CDR3 coding sequence is TGTGCCAGCAGTGCCGGGACAGGGGAGGACAATGAGCAGTTCTTC. Protein product: CASSAGTGEDNEQFF.

Of note for this clone: Other nucleotide sequences from this sample produce the same CDR3. This rearrangement joins TRBV11-2 to TRBJ1-5; D remains ambiguous. Per the germline V gene, CDR1 is SGHAT and CDR2 is FQNNGV. The CDR3 sequence is 13 residues long. V lost 1 base to trimming and J lost 0 bases, with 1 base between them. CDR3 sequence: CASSLGSNQPQHF. DNA of the CDR3: TGTGCCAGCAGCTTAGGTAGCAATCAGCCCCAGCATTTT.

The chain combines TRBV5-6 with TRBJ2-1; TRBD1 matches 7 bases. Germline V lookup: CDR1 SGHDT, CDR2 YYEEEE. V lost 4 bases and J lost 4; bases outside the gene matches: 14. The CDR3 is 17 amino acids. The CDR3 reads CASSRDGSTGMYNEQFF. The CDR3 DNA sequence: TGTGCCAGCAGCCGCGACGGTTCGACAGGGATGTACAATGAGCAGTTCTTC.

The chain links TRBV29-1 to TRBJ1-2, with D uncertain. CDR1 is SQVTM and CDR2 is ANQGSEA in the germline V gene. The CDR3 loop spans 12 amino acids. Deletions cut 7 bases from V and 1 base from J, with 10 bases between. In DNA, the CDR3 is TGCAGCGGCCGCGGGGATAACTATGGCTACACCTTC. Amino acids: CSGRGDNYGYTF.

V usage is TRBV5-1 and J usage is TRBJ2-3; tentative D call: TRBD1 (6 bases). CDR1 and CDR2 from the germline V gene are SGHRS and YFSETQ. CDR3 size: 15 residues. V lost 2 bases to trimming and J lost 1 base, with 11 bases between them. CDR3 nucleotide sequence: TGCGCCAGCAGCTTCGGGGACATCCGCACAGATACGCAGTATTTT. The encoded protein is CASSFGDIRTDTQYF.

CDR3 sequence: CASSLQQGDQPQHF. CDR3 coding DNA: TGTGCCAGCAGCTTACAACAGGGGGATCAGCCCCAGCATTTT. The chain recombines TRBV7-2 with TRBJ1-5; 8 bases map to TRBD1. CDR3 length equals 14 residues. J was trimmed by 5 bases and V by 2 bases; bases with no gene match: 2. CDR1 and CDR2 from the germline V gene are SGHTA and FQGNSA.

The J gene is TRBJ1-5, the V gene TRBV4-3, with D hard to call. V was cut by 1 base and J by 2 bases, with 6 bases left in between. Germline CDR1 is LGHNA and CDR2 is YSLEER. CDR3 length: 14 residues. The CDR3 loop is CASSQARGNQPQHF. In DNA form, the CDR3 reads TGCGCCAGCAGCCAAGCAAGGGGCAATCAGCCCCAGCATTTT.

This chain uses TRBV5-1 with TRBJ2-3, with D possibly being TRBD2 (6 bases). CDR3 length: 15 residues. Germline-derived CDR1 and CDR2 are SGHRS and YFSETQ. The V and J ends lost 4 bases and 2 bases respectively, with 14 bases between them. The CDR3 here is CASSGSSAATDTQYF. The CDR3, as DNA: TGCGCCAGCAGCGGATCTAGCGCCGCCACAGATACGCAGTATTTT.

V and J are TRBV9 and TRBJ1-6; tentative D call: TRBD1 (6 bases). This CDR3 spans 14 amino acids. Germline lookup yields CDR1 SGDLS and CDR2 YYNGEE. V was cut by 4 bases and J by 4 bases, with 9 bases left in between. CDR3: CASSLGQYNSPLHF. The CDR3, as DNA: TGTGCCAGCAGCTTGGGACAATATAATTCACCCCTCCACTTT.

V usage is TRBV7-2 and J usage is TRBJ1-2; no definite D call. From germline, CDR1 is SGHTA and CDR2 FQGNSA. The CDR3 sequence is 14 residues long. Trimming shortened V by 5 bases and J by 7 bases, and 17 bases separated the two germline ends. The CDR3 DNA sequence: TGTGCCAGCAGCCCCGGTTCGGTTTTGGGTGGCTACACCTTC. Protein sequence: CASSPGSVLGGYTF.